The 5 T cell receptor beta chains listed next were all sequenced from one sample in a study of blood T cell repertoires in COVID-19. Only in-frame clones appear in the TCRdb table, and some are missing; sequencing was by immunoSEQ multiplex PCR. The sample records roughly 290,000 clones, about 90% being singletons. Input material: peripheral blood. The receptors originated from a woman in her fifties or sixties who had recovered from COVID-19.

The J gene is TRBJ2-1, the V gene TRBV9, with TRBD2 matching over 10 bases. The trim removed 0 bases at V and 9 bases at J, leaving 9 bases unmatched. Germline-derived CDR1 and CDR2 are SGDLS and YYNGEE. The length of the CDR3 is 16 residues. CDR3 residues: CASSVGGSGRSVEQFF. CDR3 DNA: TGTGCCAGCAGCGTAGGAGGTAGCGGGAGGTCGGTTGAGCAGTTCTTC.

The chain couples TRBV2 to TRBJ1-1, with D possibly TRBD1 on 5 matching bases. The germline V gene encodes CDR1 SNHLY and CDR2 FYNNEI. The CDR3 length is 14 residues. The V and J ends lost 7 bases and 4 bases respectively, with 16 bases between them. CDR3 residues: CASTFAGMATEAFF. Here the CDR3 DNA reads TGTGCCAGCACTTTCGCAGGGATGGCCACTGAAGCTTTCTTT. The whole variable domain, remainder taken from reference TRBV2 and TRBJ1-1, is EPEVTQTPSHQVTQMGQEVILRCVPISNHLYFYWYRQILGQKVEFLVSFYNNEISEKSEIFDDQFSVERPDGSNFTLKIRSTKLEDSAMYFCASTFAGMATEAFFGQGTRLTVV.

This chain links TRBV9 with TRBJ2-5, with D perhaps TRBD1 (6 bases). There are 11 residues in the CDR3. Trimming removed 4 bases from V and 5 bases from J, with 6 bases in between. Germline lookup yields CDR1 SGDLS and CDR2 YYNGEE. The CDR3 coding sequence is TGTGCCAGCAGCCAGGGGGAGACCCAGTACTTC. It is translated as CASSQGETQYF.

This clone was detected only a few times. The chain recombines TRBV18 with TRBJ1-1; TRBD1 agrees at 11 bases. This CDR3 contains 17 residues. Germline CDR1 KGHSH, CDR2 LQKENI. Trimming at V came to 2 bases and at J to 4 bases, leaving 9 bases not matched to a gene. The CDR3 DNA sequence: TGTGCCAGCTCACCAACGATGATTGGGACAGGGGGCACTGAAGCTTTCTTT. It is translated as CASSPTMIGTGGTEAFF.

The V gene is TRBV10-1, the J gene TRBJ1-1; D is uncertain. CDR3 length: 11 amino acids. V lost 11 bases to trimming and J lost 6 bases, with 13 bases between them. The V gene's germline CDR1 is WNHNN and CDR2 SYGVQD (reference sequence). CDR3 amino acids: CAGGSSAEAFF. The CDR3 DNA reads TGCGCCGGTGGGAGCTCGGCTGAAGCTTTCTTT.